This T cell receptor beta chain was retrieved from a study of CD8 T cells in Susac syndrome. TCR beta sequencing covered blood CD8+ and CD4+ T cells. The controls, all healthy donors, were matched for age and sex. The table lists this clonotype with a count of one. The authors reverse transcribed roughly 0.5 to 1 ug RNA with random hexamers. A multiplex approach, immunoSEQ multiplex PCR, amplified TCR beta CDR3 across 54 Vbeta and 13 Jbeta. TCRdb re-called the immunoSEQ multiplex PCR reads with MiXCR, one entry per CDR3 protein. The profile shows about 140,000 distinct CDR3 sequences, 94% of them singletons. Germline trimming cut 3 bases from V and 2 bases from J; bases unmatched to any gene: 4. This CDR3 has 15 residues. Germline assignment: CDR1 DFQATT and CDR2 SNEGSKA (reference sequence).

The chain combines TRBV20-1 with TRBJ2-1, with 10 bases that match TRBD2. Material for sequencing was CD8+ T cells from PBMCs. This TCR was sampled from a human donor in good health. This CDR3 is CSASSTSGPYNEQFF. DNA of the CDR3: TGCAGTGCTAGTTCGACTAGCGGGCCCTACAATGAGCAGTTCTTC.